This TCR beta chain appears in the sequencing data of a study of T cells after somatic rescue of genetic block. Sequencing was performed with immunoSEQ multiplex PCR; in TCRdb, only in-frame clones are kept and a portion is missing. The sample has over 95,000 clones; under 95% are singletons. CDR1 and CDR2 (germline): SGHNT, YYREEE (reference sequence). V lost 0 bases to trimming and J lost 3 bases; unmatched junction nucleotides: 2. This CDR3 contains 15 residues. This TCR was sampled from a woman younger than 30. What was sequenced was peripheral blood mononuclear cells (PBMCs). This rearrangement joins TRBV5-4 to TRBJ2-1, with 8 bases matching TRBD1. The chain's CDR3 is CASSLGTGSYNEQFF. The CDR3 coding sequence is TGTGCCAGCAGCTTGGGGACAGGGAGCTACAATGAGCAGTTCTTC.